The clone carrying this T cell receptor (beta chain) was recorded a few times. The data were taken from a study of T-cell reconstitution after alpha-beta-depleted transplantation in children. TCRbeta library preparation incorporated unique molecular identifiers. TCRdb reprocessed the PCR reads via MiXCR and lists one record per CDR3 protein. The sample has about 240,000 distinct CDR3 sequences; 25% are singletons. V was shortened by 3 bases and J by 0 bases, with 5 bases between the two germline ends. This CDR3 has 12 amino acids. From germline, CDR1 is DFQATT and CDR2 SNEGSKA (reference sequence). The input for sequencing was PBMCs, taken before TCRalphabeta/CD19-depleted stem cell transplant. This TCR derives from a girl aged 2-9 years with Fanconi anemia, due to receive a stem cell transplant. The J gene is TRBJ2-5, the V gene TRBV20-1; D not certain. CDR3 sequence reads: CSARLHQETQYF. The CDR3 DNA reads TGCAGTGCTAGGTTGCACCAAGAGACCCAGTACTTC.